This T cell receptor (beta chain) was captured by sequencing in a study of a mutant IDH1 vaccine in newly diagnosed glioma. Concerning this clone itself: Its target is unknown.

Some clones are missing from TCRdb's copy, which holds only in-frame ones; the method was immunoSEQ multiplex PCR. The sample shows some 60,000 clones, roughly 80% of them seen only once. Germline lookup yields CDR1 SNHLY and CDR2 FYNNEI. V lost 8 bases and J lost 7, with 12 bases in between. CDR3 length: 13 residues. As for time point: week 47, end of study. A 20-mer mutant IDH1 peptide at 300 ug was injected subcutaneously with topical imiquimod. The chain recombines TRBV2 with TRBJ1-6; D gene uncertain. The sequencing used PBMCs, collected from a glioma patient whose treatment included an IDH1 peptide vaccine. This TCR came from a man aged 25 to 45 with glioma. This CDR3 is CASDPGDNSPLHF. The DNA for the CDR3 is TGTGCCAGCGATCCAGGAGACAATTCACCCCTCCACTTT.